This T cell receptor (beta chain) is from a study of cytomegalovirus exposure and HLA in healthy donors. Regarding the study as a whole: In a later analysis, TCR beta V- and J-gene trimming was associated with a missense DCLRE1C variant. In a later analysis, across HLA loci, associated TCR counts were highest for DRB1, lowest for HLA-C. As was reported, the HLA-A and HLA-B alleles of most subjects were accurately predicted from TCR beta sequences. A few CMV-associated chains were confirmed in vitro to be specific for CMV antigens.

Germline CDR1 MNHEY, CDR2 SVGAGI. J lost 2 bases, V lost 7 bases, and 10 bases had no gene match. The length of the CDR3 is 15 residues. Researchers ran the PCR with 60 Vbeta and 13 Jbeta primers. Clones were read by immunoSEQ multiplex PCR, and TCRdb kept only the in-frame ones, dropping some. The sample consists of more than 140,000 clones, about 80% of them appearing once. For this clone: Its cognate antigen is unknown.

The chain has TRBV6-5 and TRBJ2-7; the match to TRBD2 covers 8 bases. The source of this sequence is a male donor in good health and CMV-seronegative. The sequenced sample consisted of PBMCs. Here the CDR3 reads CASTPGGMVPYEQYF. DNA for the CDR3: TGTGCCAGCACTCCGGGGGGGATGGTCCCCTACGAGCAGTACTTC.